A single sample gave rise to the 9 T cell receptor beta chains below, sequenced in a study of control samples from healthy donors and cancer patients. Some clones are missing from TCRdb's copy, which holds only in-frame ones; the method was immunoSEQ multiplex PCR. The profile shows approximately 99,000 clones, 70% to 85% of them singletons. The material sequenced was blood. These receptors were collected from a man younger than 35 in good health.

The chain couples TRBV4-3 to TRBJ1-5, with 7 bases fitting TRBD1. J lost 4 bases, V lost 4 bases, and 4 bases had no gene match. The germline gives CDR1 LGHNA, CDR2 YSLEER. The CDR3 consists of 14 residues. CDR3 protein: CASSLGQQNQPQHF. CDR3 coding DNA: TGCGCCAGCAGCCTGGGACAGCAAAATCAGCCCCAGCATTTT.

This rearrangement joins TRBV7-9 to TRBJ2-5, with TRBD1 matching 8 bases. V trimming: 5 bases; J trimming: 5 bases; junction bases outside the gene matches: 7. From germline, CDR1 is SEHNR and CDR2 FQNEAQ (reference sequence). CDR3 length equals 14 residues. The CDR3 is CASSLTGVVETQYF. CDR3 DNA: TGTGCCAGCAGCCTGACAGGGGTGGTGGAGACCCAGTACTTC.

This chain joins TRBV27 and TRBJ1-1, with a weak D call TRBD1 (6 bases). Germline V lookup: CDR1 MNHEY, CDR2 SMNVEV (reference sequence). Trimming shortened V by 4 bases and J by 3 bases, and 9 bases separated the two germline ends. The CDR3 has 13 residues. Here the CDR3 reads CASSYRVHTEAFF. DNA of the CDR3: TGTGCCAGCAGTTACAGGGTTCACACTGAAGCTTTCTTT.

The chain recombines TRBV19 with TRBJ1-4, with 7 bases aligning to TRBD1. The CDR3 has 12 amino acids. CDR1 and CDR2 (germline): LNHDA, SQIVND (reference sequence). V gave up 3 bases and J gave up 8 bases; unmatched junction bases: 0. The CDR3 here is CASSMTGEKLFF. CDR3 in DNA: TGTGCCAGTAGTATGACAGGGGAAAAACTGTTTTTT.

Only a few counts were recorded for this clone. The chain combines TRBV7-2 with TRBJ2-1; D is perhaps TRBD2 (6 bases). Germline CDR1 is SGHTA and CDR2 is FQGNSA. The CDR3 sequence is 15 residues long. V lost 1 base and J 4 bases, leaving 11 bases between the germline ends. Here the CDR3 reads CASSLGSGRYNEQFF. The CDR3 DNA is TGTGCCAGCAGCTTAGGTAGCGGTCGTTACAATGAGCAGTTCTTC.

The CDR3: CASSLEGGRSEQYF. CDR3 in DNA: TGCGCCAGCAGCTTGGAAGGGGGCAGGTCCGAGCAGTACTTC. The V and J genes are TRBV5-1 and TRBJ2-7, with 7 bases identical to TRBD1. Per germline, CDR1 SGHRS and CDR2 YFSETQ. Trimming removed 0 bases from V and 6 bases from J; junction bases left unmatched: 6. The CDR3 covers 14 residues.

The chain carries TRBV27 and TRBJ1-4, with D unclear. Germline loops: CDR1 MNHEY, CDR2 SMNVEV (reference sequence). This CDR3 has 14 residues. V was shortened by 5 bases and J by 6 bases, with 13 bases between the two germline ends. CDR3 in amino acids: CASSGLGFDEKLFF. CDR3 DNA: TGTGCCAGCAGTGGACTAGGCTTCGATGAAAAACTGTTTTTT.

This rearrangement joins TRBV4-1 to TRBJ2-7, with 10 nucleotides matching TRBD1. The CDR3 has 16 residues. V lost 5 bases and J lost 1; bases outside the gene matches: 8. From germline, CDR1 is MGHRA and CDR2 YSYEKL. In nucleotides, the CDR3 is TGCGCCAGCAGCGCTTCCGGGACAGGGGTGTCCTACGAGCAGTACTTC. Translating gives CASSASGTGVSYEQYF.

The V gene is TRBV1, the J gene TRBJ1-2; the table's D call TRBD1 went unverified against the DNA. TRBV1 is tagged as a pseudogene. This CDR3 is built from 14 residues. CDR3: CTSSRETGNYGYTF. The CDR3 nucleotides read TGCACCAGCAGCCGGGAAACAGGGAACTATGGCTACACCTTC.